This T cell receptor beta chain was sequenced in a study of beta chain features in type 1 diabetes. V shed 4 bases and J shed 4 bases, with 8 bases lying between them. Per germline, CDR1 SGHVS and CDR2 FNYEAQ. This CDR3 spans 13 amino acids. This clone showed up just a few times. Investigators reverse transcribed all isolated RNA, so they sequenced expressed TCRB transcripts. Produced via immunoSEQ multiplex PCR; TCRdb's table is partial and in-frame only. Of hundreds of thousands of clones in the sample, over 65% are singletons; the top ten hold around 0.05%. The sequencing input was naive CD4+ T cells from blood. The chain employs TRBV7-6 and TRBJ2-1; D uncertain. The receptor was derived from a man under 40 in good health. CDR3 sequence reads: CASSSDGYNEQFF. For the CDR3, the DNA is TGTGCCAGCAGCTCGGACGGGTACAATGAGCAGTTCTTC.